This TCR beta chain originates from a study of T cell responses to AZD1222 COVID-19 vaccine. General study points: Repertoires in all cases were sampled only once the peak T cell response had passed.

About this clone: Its antigen is not identified.

Produced via immunoSEQ multiplex PCR; TCRdb's table is partial and in-frame only. The table records 120,000 or so clones, about 90% of them present only once. Germline V CDR1 and CDR2: GTSNPN, SVGIG (reference sequence). Trimming left V 6 bases short and J 1 base short, with 12 bases between. CDR3 length: 13 amino acids. The chain links TRBV30 to TRBJ1-1, with D maybe TRBD1 (5 bases). The TCR comes from an adult in good health. Sequenced here: peripheral blood, sampled on day 0 of AZD1222 vaccination. DNA of the CDR3: TGTGCCTGCGGGCGGGGGGAGAACACTGAAGCTTTCTTT. Translating gives CACGRGENTEAFF.